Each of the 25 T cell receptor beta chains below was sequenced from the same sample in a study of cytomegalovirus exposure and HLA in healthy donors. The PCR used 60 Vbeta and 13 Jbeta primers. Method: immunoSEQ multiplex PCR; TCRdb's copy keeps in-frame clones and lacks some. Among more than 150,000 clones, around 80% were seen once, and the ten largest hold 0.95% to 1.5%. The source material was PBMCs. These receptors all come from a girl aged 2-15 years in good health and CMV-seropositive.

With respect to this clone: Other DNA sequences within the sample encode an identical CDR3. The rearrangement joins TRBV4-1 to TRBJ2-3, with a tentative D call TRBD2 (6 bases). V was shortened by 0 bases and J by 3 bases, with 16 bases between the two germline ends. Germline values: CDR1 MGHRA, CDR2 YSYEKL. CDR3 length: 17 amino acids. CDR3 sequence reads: CASSQDSNGGHTDTQYF. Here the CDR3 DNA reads TGCGCCAGCAGCCAAGATAGCAACGGGGGTCATACAGATACGCAGTATTTT.

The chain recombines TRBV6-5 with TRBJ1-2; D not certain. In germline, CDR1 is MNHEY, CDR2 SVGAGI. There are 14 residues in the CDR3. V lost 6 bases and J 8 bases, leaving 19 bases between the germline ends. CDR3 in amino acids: CASRLRGGLRGYTF. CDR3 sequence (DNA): TGTGCCAGCAGACTCCGAGGCGGACTACGGGGCTACACCTTC.

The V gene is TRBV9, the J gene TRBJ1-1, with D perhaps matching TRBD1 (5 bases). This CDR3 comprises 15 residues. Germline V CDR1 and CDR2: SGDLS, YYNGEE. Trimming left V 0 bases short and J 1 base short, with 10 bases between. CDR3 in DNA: TGTGCCAGCAGCGTAGAGCGAGACAGGAACACTGAAGCTTTCTTT. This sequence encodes CASSVERDRNTEAFF. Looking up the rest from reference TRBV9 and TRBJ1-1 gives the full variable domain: DSGVTQTPKHLITATGQRVTLRCSPRSGDLSVYWYQQSLDQGLQFLIQYYNGEERAKGNILERFSAQQFPDLHSELNLSSLELGDSALYFCASSVERDRNTEAFFGQGTRLTVV.

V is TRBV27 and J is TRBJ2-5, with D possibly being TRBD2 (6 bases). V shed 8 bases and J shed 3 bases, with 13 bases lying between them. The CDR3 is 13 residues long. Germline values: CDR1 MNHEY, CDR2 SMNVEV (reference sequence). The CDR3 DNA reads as TGTGCCAGCCGGGACTTCCTTAAAGAGACCCAGTACTTC. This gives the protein CASRDFLKETQYF.

The CDR3 coding sequence is TGTGCCAGCAGCCGGCCGGGGGTCGATAAAAAACTGTTTTTT. Translating gives CASSRPGVDKKLFF. The chain recombines TRBV5-4 with TRBJ1-4, with D perhaps matching TRBD1 (5 bases). The V gene lost 4 bases and the J gene lost 9 bases, with 16 bases spanning the gap. This CDR3 is built from 14 residues. Germline CDR1 SGHNT, CDR2 YYREEE (reference sequence). Based on the CDR3 plus reference TRBV5-4 and TRBJ1-4, the full variable domain is ETGVTQSPTHLIKTRGQQVTLRCSSQSGHNTVSWYQQALGQGPQFIFQYYREEENGRGNFPPRFSGLQFPNYSSELNVNALELDDSALYLCASSRPGVDKKLFFGSGTQLSVL.

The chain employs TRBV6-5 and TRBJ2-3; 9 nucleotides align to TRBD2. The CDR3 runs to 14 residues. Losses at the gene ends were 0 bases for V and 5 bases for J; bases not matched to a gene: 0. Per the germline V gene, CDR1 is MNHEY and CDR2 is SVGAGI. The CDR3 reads CASSYSTSGDTQYF. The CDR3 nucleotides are TGTGCCAGCAGTTACTCGACTAGCGGAGATACGCAGTATTTT.

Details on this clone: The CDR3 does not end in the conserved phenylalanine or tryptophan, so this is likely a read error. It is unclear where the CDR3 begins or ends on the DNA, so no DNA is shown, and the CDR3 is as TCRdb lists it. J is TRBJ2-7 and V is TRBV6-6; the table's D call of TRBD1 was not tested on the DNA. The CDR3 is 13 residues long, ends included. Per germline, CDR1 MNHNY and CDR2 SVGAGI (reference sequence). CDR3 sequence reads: CASSQRRTGVIEY.

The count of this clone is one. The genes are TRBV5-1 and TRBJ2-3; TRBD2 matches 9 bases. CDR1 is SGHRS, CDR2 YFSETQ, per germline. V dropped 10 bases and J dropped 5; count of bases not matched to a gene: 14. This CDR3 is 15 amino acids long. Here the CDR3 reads CASNVGGGAGDTQYF. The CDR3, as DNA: TGCGCCTCCAACGTGGGCGGGGGGGCCGGAGATACGCAGTATTTT.

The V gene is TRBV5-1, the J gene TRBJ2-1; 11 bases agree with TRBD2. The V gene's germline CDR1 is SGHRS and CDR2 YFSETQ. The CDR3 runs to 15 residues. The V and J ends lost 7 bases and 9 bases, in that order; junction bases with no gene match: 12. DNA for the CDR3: TGCGCCAGCCAAAAAGTTAGCGGGGGGGCGAGTGAGCAGTTCTTC. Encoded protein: CASQKVSGGASEQFF.

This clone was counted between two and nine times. The CDR3 sequence: CASSAREATNEKLFF. CDR3 coding DNA: TGTGCCAGCAGCGCTCGGGAGGCAACTAATGAAAAACTGTTTTTT. The chain has TRBV7-6 and TRBJ1-4; D is ambiguous. CDR3 length: 15 amino acids. Trimming left V 5 bases short and J 0 bases short, with 10 bases between. Per the germline V gene, CDR1 is SGHVS and CDR2 is FNYEAQ.

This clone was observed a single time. The CDR3 sequence is CAISSLSGKRTDTQYF. The DNA of the CDR3 is TGTGCCATCAGTAGCCTAAGCGGGAAACGCACAGATACGCAGTATTTT. This sequence joins TRBV10-3 and TRBJ2-3; 7 bases fit TRBD2. CDR1 is ENHRY and CDR2 is SYGVKD in the germline V gene. This CDR3 region has 16 residues. Trimming removed 5 bases from V and 1 base from J; junction bases left unmatched: 9.

In nucleotides, the CDR3 is TGTGCCAGTAGTTACCAAAGGACAGAAATGAACACTGAAGCTTTCTTT. Translation gives CASSYQRTEMNTEAFF. The chain has TRBV19 and TRBJ1-1; TRBD1 is a possible D gene (6 bases). Germline-derived CDR1 and CDR2 are LNHDA and SQIVND (reference sequence). The V end lost 5 bases, the J end lost 0 bases, and 16 bases lay between the germline ends. The CDR3 is 16 residues long.

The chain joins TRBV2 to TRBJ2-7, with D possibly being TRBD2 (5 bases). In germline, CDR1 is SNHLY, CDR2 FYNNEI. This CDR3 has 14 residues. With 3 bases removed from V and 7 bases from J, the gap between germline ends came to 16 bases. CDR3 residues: CASSDSRGSREQYF. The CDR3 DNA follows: TGTGCCAGCAGTGACAGCAGAGGGAGCCGGGAGCAGTACTTC.

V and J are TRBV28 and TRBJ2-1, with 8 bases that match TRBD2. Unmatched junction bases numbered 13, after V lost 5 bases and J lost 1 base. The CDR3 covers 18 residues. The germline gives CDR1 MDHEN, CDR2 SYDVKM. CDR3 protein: CASSPSGRTLPSYNEQFF. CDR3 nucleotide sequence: TGTGCCAGCAGTCCTAGCGGGCGGACGCTCCCTTCCTACAATGAGCAGTTCTTC.

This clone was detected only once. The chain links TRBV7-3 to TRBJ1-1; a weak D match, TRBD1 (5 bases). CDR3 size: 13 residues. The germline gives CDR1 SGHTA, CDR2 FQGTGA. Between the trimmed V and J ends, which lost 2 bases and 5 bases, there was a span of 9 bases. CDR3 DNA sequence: TGTGCCAGCAGCTTATCTCGGGGGACTGAAGCTTTCTTT. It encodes CASSLSRGTEAFF.

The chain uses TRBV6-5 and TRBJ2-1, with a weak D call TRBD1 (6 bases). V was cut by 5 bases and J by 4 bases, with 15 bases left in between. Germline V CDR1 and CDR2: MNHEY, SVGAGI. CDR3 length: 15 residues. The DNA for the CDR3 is TGTGCCAGCAGTCCCACAGGGAATGAATACAATGAGCAGTTCTTC. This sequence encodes CASSPTGNEYNEQFF.

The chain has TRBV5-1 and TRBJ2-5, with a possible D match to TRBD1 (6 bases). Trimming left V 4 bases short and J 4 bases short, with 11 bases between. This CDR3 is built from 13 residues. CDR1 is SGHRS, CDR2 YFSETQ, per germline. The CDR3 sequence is CASSVTGIETQYF. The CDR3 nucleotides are TGCGCCAGCAGCGTTACAGGGATAGAGACCCAGTACTTC.

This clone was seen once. The CDR3 region is CASSDSSGLASNEQFF. CDR3 sequence (DNA): TGCGCCAGCAGTGACTCCTCCGGACTAGCTAGTAATGAGCAGTTCTTC. The J gene is TRBJ2-1, the V gene TRBV10-1, with 8 bases lining up with TRBD2. Germline CDR1 WNHNN, CDR2 SYGVQD (reference sequence). CDR3 size: 16 residues. The ends lost 3 bases at V and 7 bases at J; junction bases unmatched: 11.

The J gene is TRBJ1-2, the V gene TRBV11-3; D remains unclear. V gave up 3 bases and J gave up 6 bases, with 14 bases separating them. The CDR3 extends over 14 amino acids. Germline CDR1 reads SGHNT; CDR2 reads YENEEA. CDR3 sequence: CASSFPNPRHGYTF. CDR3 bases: TGTGCCAGCAGCTTTCCCAATCCGCGCCATGGCTACACCTTC. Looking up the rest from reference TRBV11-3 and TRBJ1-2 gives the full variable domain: EAGVVQSPRYKIIEKKQPVAFWCNPISGHNTLYWYLQNLGQGPELLIRYENEEAVDDSQLPKDRFSAERLKGVDSTLKIQPAELGDSAVYLCASSFPNPRHGYTFGSGTRLTVV.

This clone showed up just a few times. The CDR3 is CASRPAGGGPYQPQHF. The CDR3 DNA reads TGTGCCAGCAGACCCGCGGGGGGGGGACCTTATCAGCCCCAGCATTTT. The V call is TRBV28, the J call TRBJ1-5; D perhaps matches TRBD1 (5 bases). V was trimmed by 6 bases and J by 5 bases, leaving 20 bases between them. Per germline, CDR1 MDHEN and CDR2 SYDVKM. CDR3 length equals 16 residues. Full variable domain (missing parts from reference TRBV28 and TRBJ1-5): DVKVTQSSRYLVKRTGEKVFLECVQDMDHENMFWYRQDPGLGLRLIYFSYDVKMKEKGDIPEGYSVSREKKERFSLILESASTNQTSMYLCASRPAGGGPYQPQHFGDGTRLSIL.

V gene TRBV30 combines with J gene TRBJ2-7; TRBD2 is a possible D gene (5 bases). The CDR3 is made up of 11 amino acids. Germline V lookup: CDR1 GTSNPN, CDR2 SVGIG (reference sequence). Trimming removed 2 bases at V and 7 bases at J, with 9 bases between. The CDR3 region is CAWSNIAEQYF. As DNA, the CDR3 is TGTGCCTGGAGTAACATAGCGGAGCAGTACTTC.

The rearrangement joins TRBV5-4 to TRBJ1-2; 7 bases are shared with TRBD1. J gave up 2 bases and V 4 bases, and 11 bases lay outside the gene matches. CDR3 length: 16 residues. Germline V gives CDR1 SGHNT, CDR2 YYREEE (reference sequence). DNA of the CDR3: TGTGCCAGCAGCCGGCCATTAGGGACAGAAAACTATGGCTACACCTTC. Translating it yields CASSRPLGTENYGYTF.

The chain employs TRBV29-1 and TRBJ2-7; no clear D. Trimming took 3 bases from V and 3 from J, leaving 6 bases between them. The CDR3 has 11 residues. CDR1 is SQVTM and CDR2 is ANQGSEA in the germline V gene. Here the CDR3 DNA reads TGCAGCGTTGAGGTCAGCTACGAGCAGTACTTC. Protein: CSVEVSYEQYF.

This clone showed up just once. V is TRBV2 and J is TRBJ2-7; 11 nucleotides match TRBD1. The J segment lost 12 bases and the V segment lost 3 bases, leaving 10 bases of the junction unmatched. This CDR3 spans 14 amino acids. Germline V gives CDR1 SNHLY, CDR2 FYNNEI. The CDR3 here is CASSDRTGGRGGYF. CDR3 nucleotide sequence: TGTGCCAGCAGTGACCGGACAGGGGGCCGTGGGGGGTACTTC.

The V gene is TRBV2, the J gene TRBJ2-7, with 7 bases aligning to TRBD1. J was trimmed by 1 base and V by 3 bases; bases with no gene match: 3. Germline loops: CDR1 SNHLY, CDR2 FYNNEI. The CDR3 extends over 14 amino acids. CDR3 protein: CASSEVRGSYEQYF. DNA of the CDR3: TGTGCCAGCAGTGAGGTCAGGGGGTCCTACGAGCAGTACTTC.